Listed here are 27 T cell receptor beta chains from one sample, sequenced in a study of cytomegalovirus exposure and HLA in healthy donors. Generated by immunoSEQ multiplex PCR, the TCRdb table keeps only in-frame clones and is missing some. This sample has approximately 270,000 clones, with around 87% found just once. What was sequenced was PBMCs. The receptors originated from a woman aged 18-30 years in good health and CMV-seronegative.

The rearrangement joins TRBV11-3 to TRBJ2-3, with TRBD1 identical over 11 bases. The trim removed 3 bases at V and 3 bases at J, leaving 5 bases unmatched. CDR1 and CDR2 (germline): SGHNT, YENEEA. This CDR3 has 16 amino acids. CDR3 loop: CASSFGTGGKTDTQYF. CDR3 DNA sequence: TGTGCCAGCAGCTTTGGGACAGGGGGGAAGACAGATACGCAGTATTTT.

This clone was detected once. The CDR3 nucleotides are TGCAGTGCTGGACAGTCCCACGAGCAGTACTTC. Its translation is CSAGQSHEQYF. The chain uses TRBV20-1 and TRBJ2-7, with D possibly TRBD1 on 6 matching bases. CDR1 and CDR2 from the germline V gene are DFQATT and SNEGSKA (reference sequence). Trimming pared 5 bases from V and 5 bases from J, leaving 10 bases between. There are 11 residues in the CDR3.

In its sample, this clone was seen once. The chain couples TRBV7-6 to TRBJ2-7, with TRBD1 matching over 8 bases. In germline, CDR1 is SGHVS, CDR2 FNYEAQ. V was pared by 5 bases and J by 0 bases, with 9 bases of the junction left unmatched. This CDR3 contains 16 residues. CDR3 sequence (DNA): TGTGCCAGCAGCCCGGAAGGGACAGGCATCTCCTACGAGCAGTACTTC. Its translation: CASSPEGTGISYEQYF.

V usage is TRBV28 and J usage is TRBJ2-4; D may be TRBD2 (7 bases). Deletions cut 4 bases from V and 4 bases from J, with 14 bases between. CDR3 length: 15 amino acids. The germline V gene has CDR1 MDHEN and CDR2 SYDVKM. CDR3 nucleotide sequence: TGTGCCAGCAGTTCCCTCGGGGGGCCAAAAAACATTCAGTACTTC. This encodes CASSSLGGPKNIQYF.

This clone has just one count. This chain uses TRBV5-1 with TRBJ2-7; 7 bases fit TRBD1. The CDR3 has 16 residues. Germline loops: CDR1 SGHRS, CDR2 YFSETQ. V was clipped by 0 bases and J by 2 bases; unmatched bases: 8. The CDR3 DNA reads as TGCGCCAGCAGCTTGGCATTCGGGCAGGGGGCCTACGAGCAGTACTTC. This sequence encodes CASSLAFGQGAYEQYF.

The chain is built from TRBV15 and TRBJ2-2, with TRBD1 as a possible D gene (5 bases). The CDR3 loop spans 15 amino acids. The ends were cut back, 1 base at V and 5 bases at J, with 11 bases in the middle. The germline gives CDR1 LNHNV, CDR2 YYDKDF (reference sequence). CDR3 nucleotides: TGTGCCACCAGCAGAGGAGGTCAGGGTACCGGGGAGCTGTTTTTT. Translating it yields CATSRGGQGTGELFF.

Here the CDR3 DNA reads TGTGCCAGCCTTCTAGGGGGCGGCACTGAAGCTTTCTTT. Protein product: CASLLGGGTEAFF. J is TRBJ1-1 and V is TRBV5-5, with 7 bases matching TRBD1. In germline, CDR1 is SGHKS, CDR2 YYEKEE (reference sequence). V gave up 7 bases and J gave up 4 bases; unmatched junction bases: 7. CDR3 size: 13 residues. The full variable domain, in which reference TRBV5-5 and TRBJ1-1 provide the parts outside the CDR3, is DAGVTQSPTHLIKTRGQQVTLRCSPISGHKSVSWYQQVLGQGPQFIFQYYEKEERGRGNFPDRFSARQFPNYSSELNVNALLLGDSALYLCASLLGGGTEAFFGQGTRLTVV.

The chain recombines TRBV19 with TRBJ2-7; 8 bases are shared with TRBD2. The length of the CDR3 is 15 residues. From germline, CDR1 is LNHDA and CDR2 SQIVND (reference sequence). V lost 3 bases and J lost 2; bases outside the gene matches: 6. The CDR3 reads CASSIGSGGAYEQYF. In DNA form, the CDR3 reads TGTGCCAGTAGTATTGGTTCCGGGGGGGCCTACGAGCAGTACTTC.

This chain connects TRBV6-1 to TRBJ1-2; 7 positions agree with TRBD1. V was pared by 1 base and J by 2 bases, with 7 bases of the junction left unmatched. Germline values: CDR1 MNHNS, CDR2 SASEGT. The CDR3 loop spans 16 amino acids. The CDR3: CASSEVTGASNYGYTF. The CDR3 DNA sequence: TGTGCCAGCAGTGAAGTAACAGGGGCTTCGAACTATGGCTACACCTTC.

This chain links TRBV7-9 with TRBJ1-4; D is unresolved. Trimming removed 5 bases at V and 3 bases at J, with 13 bases between. Per the germline V gene, CDR1 is SEHNR and CDR2 is FQNEAQ (reference sequence). The CDR3 contains 15 residues. The CDR3 is CASSPPGISNEKLFF. DNA of the CDR3: TGTGCCAGCAGCCCCCCGGGGATATCTAATGAAAAACTGTTTTTT. Variable domain in full (rest from reference TRBV7-9 and TRBJ1-4): DTGVSQNPRHKITKRGQNVTFRCDPISEHNRLYWYRQTLGQGPEFLTYFQNEAQLEKSRLLSDRFSAERPKGSFSTLEIQRTEQGDSAMYLCASSPPGISNEKLFFGSGTQLSVL.

About this clone itself: The same CDR3 can be traced to other DNA sequences in this sample. The rearrangement uses TRBV4-1 and TRBJ1-4; 9 bases agree with TRBD1. The CDR3 is made up of 16 amino acids. Germline CDR1 is MGHRA and CDR2 is YSYEKL. The junction had 5 bases not matched to a gene; V was cut back by 4 bases and J by 2 bases. The CDR3 reads CASSPGTGFTNEKLFF. The CDR3 region has the DNA TGCGCCAGCAGCCCCGGGACAGGGTTTACTAATGAAAAACTGTTTTTT.

The chain combines TRBV9 with TRBJ2-2; 9 positions match TRBD1. The length of the CDR3 is 16 residues. Per germline, CDR1 SGDLS and CDR2 YYNGEE. The V segment lost 4 bases and the J segment 0 bases; nucleotides outside the gene matches: 4. The CDR3 DNA follows: TGTGCCAGCAGCTCACGACAGGGGGCGAACACCGGGGAGCTGTTTTTT. This translates into CASSSRQGANTGELFF.

This clone was picked up a small number of times. The gene calls are TRBV2 and TRBJ1-6, with a tentative D call TRBD1 (6 bases). The ends were cut back, 4 bases at V and 8 bases at J, with 9 bases in the middle. Germline CDR1 reads SNHLY; CDR2 reads FYNNEI. The CDR3 length is 13 residues. Written as DNA, the CDR3 is TGTGCCAGCAGTGTTCAGGGGCATTCACCCCTCCACTTT. Protein: CASSVQGHSPLHF.

This rearrangement joins TRBV7-2 to TRBJ2-3; D is possibly TRBD2 (6 bases). The germline V and J ends were trimmed by 5 bases and 3 bases, with 12 bases remaining between them. The germline gives CDR1 SGHTA, CDR2 FQGNSA. The CDR3 loop spans 14 amino acids. As DNA, the CDR3 is TGTGCCAGCAGCCCCCGGGGGTTAACAGATACGCAGTATTTT. Residues: CASSPRGLTDTQYF.

The chain links TRBV6-1 to TRBJ2-3; TRBD1 aligns across 7 bases. J was trimmed by 2 bases and V by 4 bases; bases with no gene match: 6. Germline V gene lookup returns CDR1 MNHNS and CDR2 SASEGT. The CDR3 spans 15 residues. CDR3 sequence reads: CASSGLGQDTDTQYF. The CDR3 DNA reads as TGTGCCAGCAGTGGTCTCGGACAGGACACAGATACGCAGTATTTT.

The chain employs TRBV7-9 and TRBJ2-7, with D possibly being TRBD2 (5 bases). CDR1 is SEHNR and CDR2 is FQNEAQ in the germline V gene (reference sequence). V was pared by 2 bases and J by 5 bases, with 13 bases between. The length of the CDR3 is 14 residues. The chain's CDR3 is CASSLSSGVHEQYF. For the CDR3, the DNA is TGTGCCAGCAGCTTATCCTCCGGGGTGCACGAGCAGTACTTC.

This chain connects TRBV4-1 to TRBJ2-5; 11 bases fit TRBD2. The CDR3 is 18 amino acids. Germline V lookup: CDR1 MGHRA, CDR2 YSYEKL. Trimming at V came to 1 base and at J to 1 base, leaving 8 bases not matched to a gene. This CDR3 is CASSQAVRLAGGQETQYF. CDR3 nucleotides: TGCGCCAGCAGCCAAGCAGTTCGTCTAGCGGGGGGCCAAGAGACCCAGTACTTC.

The chain links TRBV27 to TRBJ2-7; 10 positions agree with TRBD2. CDR1 is MNHEY and CDR2 is SMNVEV in the germline V gene (reference sequence). There are 16 residues in the CDR3. The trim removed 6 bases at V and 0 bases at J, leaving 8 bases unmatched. CDR3 region: CASRGSSGGASYEQYF. In DNA form, the CDR3 reads TGTGCCAGCAGGGGGTCCAGCGGGGGGGCCTCCTACGAGCAGTACTTC.

V usage is TRBV7-9 and J usage is TRBJ2-7; 9 bases are shared with TRBD1. The CDR3 spans 15 residues. From germline, CDR1 is SEHNR and CDR2 FQNEAQ (reference sequence). The ends lost 5 bases at V and 3 bases at J; junction bases unmatched: 8. CDR3 residues: CASSRGTGKVYEQYV. Written as DNA, the CDR3 is TGTGCCAGCAGCCGGGGGACAGGGAAGGTCTACGAGCAGTACGTC.

The genes are TRBV5-1 and TRBJ2-2; weak D call: TRBD2 (5 bases). Germline assignment: CDR1 SGHRS and CDR2 YFSETQ. Between the trimmed V and J ends, which lost 3 bases and 4 bases, there was a span of 16 bases. The CDR3 has 16 residues. The DNA for the CDR3 is TGCGCCAGCAGCTCACCGCCTCGGGGAATCACCGGGGAGCTGTTTTTT. Translating gives CASSSPPRGITGELFF.

The rearrangement links TRBV4-1 to TRBJ2-3, with 9 positions matching TRBD2. The CDR3 consists of 19 residues. Germline V gene data show CDR1 as MGHRA and CDR2 as YSYEKL. J gave up 0 bases and V 1 base, and 11 bases lay outside the gene matches. The DNA of the CDR3 is TGCGCCAGCAGCCAAGTCCTCGCGGGGGGGCCTACTAGCACAGATACGCAGTATTTT. Translated: CASSQVLAGGPTSTDTQYF.

The chain couples TRBV5-1 to TRBJ1-4, with 9 bases identical to TRBD1. The CDR3 runs 15 residues. The V gene end was trimmed by 4 bases and the J gene end by 7 bases; junction bases not matched to a gene: 8. CDR1 and CDR2 (germline): SGHRS, YFSETQ. The CDR3 protein is CASSLVTGGFEKLFF. The CDR3 nucleotides are TGCGCCAGCAGCCTGGTGACAGGGGGGTTTGAAAAACTGTTTTTT.

The CDR3 bases are TGCGCCAGCAGCTCGCGGACTGGCCCTAGCACAGATACGCAGTATTTT. This translates into CASSSRTGPSTDTQYF. V gene TRBV4-1 combines with J gene TRBJ2-3, with a weak D call TRBD2 (5 bases). Looked up from germline, CDR1 is MGHRA and CDR2 is YSYEKL. The CDR3 contains 16 residues. Trimming shortened V by 5 bases and J by 0 bases, and 15 bases separated the two germline ends.

The J gene is TRBJ1-1, the V gene TRBV2; D unclear. This CDR3 comprises 14 residues. Germline CDR1 and CDR2: SNHLY and FYNNEI. Trimming took 4 bases from V and 5 from J, leaving 14 bases between them. Here the CDR3 DNA reads TGTGCCAGCAGTGGCCAGGCCATTGTTACTGAAGCTTTCTTT. It translates to CASSGQAIVTEAFF.

This chain uses TRBV28 with TRBJ1-2; TRBD1 matches 7 bases. Germline lookup yields CDR1 MDHEN and CDR2 SYDVKM. J was trimmed by 5 bases and V by 6 bases; bases with no gene match: 6. The CDR3 runs to 13 residues. The CDR3 sequence: CASSPGTDYGYTF. CDR3 sequence (DNA): TGTGCCAGCAGCCCCGGGACAGATTATGGCTACACCTTC.

The CDR3 DNA reads TGTGCCAGCAGCTTAGTGGACAGTTTATACGAGCAGTACTTC. It specifies CASSLVDSLYEQYF. V is TRBV7-9 and J is TRBJ2-7; possibly TRBD1 for D (6 bases). Trimming pared 1 base from V and 4 bases from J, leaving 11 bases between. The germline gives CDR1 SEHNR, CDR2 FQNEAQ (reference sequence). The CDR3 is 14 amino acids.

V usage is TRBV19 and J usage is TRBJ2-1; 9 bases map to TRBD2. This CDR3 comprises 18 residues. The germline gives CDR1 LNHDA, CDR2 SQIVND (reference sequence). V lost 3 bases, J lost 1 base, and 10 bases stayed unmatched. In nucleotides, the CDR3 is TGTGCCAGTAGTATCTGGCTAGCGGGGACGGTTTCCTACAATGAGCAGTTCTTC. Its protein is CASSIWLAGTVSYNEQFF. Combining the CDR3 with reference TRBV19 and TRBJ2-1 gives the whole variable domain DGGITQSPKYLFRKEGQNVTLSCEQNLNHDAMYWYRQDPGQGLRLIYYSQIVNDFQKGDIAEGYSVSREKKESFPLTVTSAQKNPTAFYLCASSIWLAGTVSYNEQFFGPGTRLTVL.